This TCR beta chain emerged from a study of OX40 agonist ivuxolimab in advanced cancers. In the study overall: Ivuxolimab, an agonist antibody against OX40 (CD134), was given to patients.

Only in-frame clones appear in the TCRdb table, and some are missing; sequencing was by immunoSEQ multiplex PCR. The sample consists of approximately 13,000 clones, approximately 80% of them appearing once. Whole-study results and caveats: Still undetermined is the antigen specificity of the expanded peripheral T cells. Among some nonresponders, normalized T-cell clonal expansion was also low. The study found that CD8+ T cells averaged more expanded clones than CD4+.

This clone has more than one count but fewer than ten. Its target is not known. The CDR3 is 14 residues long. J gave up 11 bases and V 6 bases, and 9 bases lay outside the gene matches. The germline gives CDR1 MNHEY, CDR2 SMNVEV (reference sequence). Sequencing was performed on CD4+ or CD8+ T cells sorted from blood, taken in a trial of the OX40 agonist ivuxolimab. The chain carries TRBV27 and TRBJ2-2, with 10 bases lining up with TRBD1. The receptor comes from an adult with an advanced solid tumor such as melanoma, head and neck, liver or kidney cancer. The CDR3 here is CASRTRTGGYELFF. Written as DNA, the CDR3 is TGTGCCAGCAGAACAAGGACAGGGGGGTATGAGCTGTTTTTT.